This T cell receptor (beta chain) was sequenced during a study of T-cell reconstitution after alpha-beta-depleted transplantation in children. Preparing the TCRbeta library involved the use of unique molecular identifiers. TCRdb reprocessed the PCR reads with MiXCR, giving one entry per CDR3 protein. The sample yields 780,000 or so distinct CDR3 sequences, 16% seen once. Overall study results and limits: Newly produced T cells mostly accounted for T-cell counts and diversity one year post-transplant. Surviving recipient T cells and thymic progenitors underlay high day-60 TCRbeta diversity in some patients.

This CDR3 spans 19 amino acids. After removal of 0 bases from V and 1 base from J, the junction contained 12 bases not matched to a gene. The V gene's germline CDR1 is SGHRS and CDR2 YFSETQ. A remark on this clonotype: What it binds is unknown.

The specimen comprised PBMCs, mostly from graft donor cells, sampled 360 days after TCRalphabeta/CD19-depleted stem cell transplant. This TCR came from a male patient under 18 who had a stem cell transplant for acute lymphoblastic leukemia, so the T cells may come from the graft donor. The V and J genes are TRBV5-1 and TRBJ2-1, with 8 bases aligning to TRBD2. The CDR3 DNA reads TGCGCCAGCAGCTTGGTAGCGAGCGGGAGTCGGAGTTCCTACAATGAGCAGTTCTTC. This gives the protein CASSLVASGSRSSYNEQFF. Using reference TRBV5-1 and TRBJ2-1 for the parts outside the CDR3, the full variable domain is KAGVTQTPRYLIKTRGQQVTLSCSPISGHRSVSWYQQTPGQGLQFLFEYFSETQRNKGNFPGRFSGRQFSNSRSEMNVSTLELGDSALYLCASSLVASGSRSSYNEQFFGPGTRLTVL.